The source of this TCR beta chain is a study of blood T cells in healthy people across ages. Using a J-beta primer mix together with a sample-barcoded 5' primer, a second PCR was run for about 6 to 12 cycles. MiXCR, applied by TCRdb to the 5' RACE reads, yields one record per CDR3 protein. In the table there are 800,000 to 1,300,000 distinct CDR3 sequences, almost 25% of which are singletons. Germline V gene lookup returns CDR1 ENHRY and CDR2 SYGVKD. V shed 5 bases, J shed 2 bases, and the junction held 2 bases outside the gene matches. The CDR3 totals 14 residues. In addition, the sample was reused for a study of T cells of mothers and their children.

V is TRBV10-3 and J is TRBJ2-3, with TRBD2 matching over 9 bases. The sequence came from a girl aged 2-10 years in good health. Sequencing used blood. CDR3 DNA sequence: TGTGCCATCAGTAGCGGGAGGACCACAGATACGCAGTATTTT. Its translation: CAISSGRTTDTQYF.